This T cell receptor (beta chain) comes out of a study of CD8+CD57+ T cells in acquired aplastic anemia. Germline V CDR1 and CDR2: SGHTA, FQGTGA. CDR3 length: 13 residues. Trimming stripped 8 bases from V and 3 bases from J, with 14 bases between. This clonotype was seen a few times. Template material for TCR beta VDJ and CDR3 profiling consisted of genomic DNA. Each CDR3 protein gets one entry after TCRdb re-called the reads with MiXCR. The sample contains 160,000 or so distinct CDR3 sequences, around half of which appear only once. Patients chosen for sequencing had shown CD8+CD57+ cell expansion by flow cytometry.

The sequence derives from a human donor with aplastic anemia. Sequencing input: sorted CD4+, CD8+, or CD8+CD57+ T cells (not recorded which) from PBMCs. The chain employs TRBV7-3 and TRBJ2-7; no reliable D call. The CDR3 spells CASSKGPDYEQYF. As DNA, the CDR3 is TGTGCCAGCTCCAAGGGCCCTGACTACGAGCAGTACTTC.